These T cell receptor beta chains were read from a single sample in a study of chemoradiotherapy in HPV16-positive cancers. Repertoires were generated with immunoSEQ multiplex PCR, while TCRdb's copy carries only in-frame clones and drops some. The table shows 20,000 or so clones, with around 90% occurring only once. This specimen consisted of blood, obtained from a patient who underwent chemoradiotherapy. Receptor source: a human donor with HPV-associated anogenital cancer. CDR3s include the opening cysteine and the closing phenylalanine or tryptophan. The D gene is left open where the match is weak. For some rows the clone size is stated as once, few or many, or as a class when expanded; others skip it.

TRBJ1-5 . once TRBV7-2 CASSTGEYSNQPQHF TGTGCCAGCAGCACCGGGGAATATAGCAATCAGCCCCAGCATTTT
TRBJ2-3 TRBD2 . TRBV5-5 CASSLGLRGGPYTDTQYF TGTGCCAGCAGCTTGGGGCTGCGGGGGGGCCCGTATACAGATACGCAGTATTTT
TRBJ1-1 . . TRBV6-5 CASSYSQIAEAFF TGTGCCAGCAGTTACTCGCAGATTGCTGAAGCTTTCTTT
TRBJ2-5 . . TRBV2 CASSEDRYQETQYF TGTGCCAGCAGTGAAGACAGGTACCAAGAGACCCAGTACTTC
TRBJ1-5 TRBD1 . TRBV5-1 CASRYLQGQGLNQPQHF TGCGCCAGCAGATATTTGCAGGGACAGGGATTGAATCAGCCCCAGCATTTT
TRBJ2-5 . . TRBV5-4 CASSRIWELETQYF TGTGCCAGCAGCCGGATATGGGAGTTGGAGACCCAGTACTTC
TRBJ1-5 TRBD1 . TRBV28 CASSRDRGYQPQHF TGTGCCAGCAGCCGCGACAGGGGTTATCAGCCCCAGCATTTT
TRBJ2-5 . . TRBV15 CATSRGGPETQYF TGTGCCACCAGCAGAGGGGGGCCTGAGACCCAGTACTTC
TRBJ1-1 . . TRBV19 CASRRYETEEAFF TGTGCCTCCCGCCGGTACGAGACAGAGGAAGCTTTCTTT
TRBJ2-1 . . TRBV30 CAWSAYNNEQFF TGTGCCTGGAGCGCATACAACAATGAGCAGTTCTTC
TRBJ2-1 . . TRBV25-1 CASSKRLGATGNEQFF TGTGCCAGCAGTAAACGGCTAGGGGCTACTGGAAATGAGCAGTTCTTC
TRBJ2-2 TRBD1 . TRBV28 CASSADRVITGELFF TGTGCCAGCAGTGCTGACAGGGTAATCACCGGGGAGCTGTTTTTT
TRBJ1-1 TRBD1 . TRBV6-5 CASSHSDRGKSAFF TGTGCCAGCAGTCACTCGGACAGGGGTAAATCAGCTTTCTTT
TRBJ2-3 . . TRBV5-1 CASSLEGAHTDTQYF TGCGCCAGCAGCTTGGAAGGGGCCCACACAGATACGCAGTATTTT
TRBJ1-5 TRBD1 . TRBV27 CASSQQGGNQPQHF TGTGCCAGCAGTCAACAGGGGGGCAATCAGCCCCAGCATTTT
TRBJ1-3 TRBD1 . TRBV14 CASSLNAGTGDNTIYF TGTGCCAGCAGCCTTAACGCCGGGACAGGGGACAACACCATATATTTT
TRBJ1-1 . . TRBV18 CASSPREGNTEAFF TGTGCCAGCTCACCGAGGGAAGGGAACACTGAAGCTTTCTTT
TRBJ1-3 . . TRBV11-2 CASSLDRPHSGNTIYF TGTGCCAGCAGCTTAGATCGCCCCCACTCTGGAAACACCATATATTTT
TRBJ2-7 . . TRBV28 CASSFVTSYSYEQYF TGTGCCAGCAGTTTCGTGACTAGTTATTCCTACGAGCAGTACTTC
TRBJ1-2 . once TRBV4-2 CASSQDQGQGNYGYTF TGTGCCAGCAGCCAAGATCAGGGTCAGGGGAACTATGGCTACACCTTC
TRBJ2-2 . . TRBV11-2 CASSLSTGELFF TGTGCCAGCAGCTTATCGACCGGGGAGCTGTTTTTT